Listed below are T cell receptor beta chains from one sample, sequenced in a study of T cells in tumors after PD-1 blockade. Generated by immunoSEQ multiplex PCR, the TCRdb table keeps only in-frame clones and is missing some. The sample holds 60,000 to 75,000 clones, roughly 70% seen once. The input for sequencing was PBMCs, taken after anti-PD-1 treatment. Receptor source: a human donor with basal cell carcinoma. The conserved cysteine and the conserved F or W are not part of the CDR3 here. Fields, in order: D gene, clone size, V gene, CDR3 protein. The D gene is left open where the match is weak. The listing skips clone size in some rows; elsewhere it reads once, few, many or a size class.

>NA|few|TRBV6-5
ASSQGLNTEAF
>TRBD2|NA|TRBV19
ASSIDRYGGAGEQF
>NA|NA|TRBV6-6
ASSYSSWTESETQY
>NA|NA|TRBV11-3
ASSPGLTSTDTQY
>TRBD2|NA|TRBV2
ASGPRGGETQY
>TRBD1|NA|TRBV5-1
ASSLQGATGELF
>TRBD1|NA|TRBV28
ASSLAGTANTEAF
>TRBD1|once|TRBV5-5
ASSLSGTALGNQPQH
>TRBD1|NA|TRBV29-1
SVGTGSSTDTQY
>NA|NA|TRBV7-6
ASSRREGGNTIY
>TRBD2|NA|TRBV7-2
ASSLEAGNYEQY
>TRBD1|few|TRBV19
ASRQGGNSPLH
>NA|NA|TRBV2
ASSVYGTYNEQF
>NA|NA|TRBV5-1
ASSRGAEETQY
>TRBD1|NA|TRBV19
ASNQATGESAQH
>TRBD1|NA|TRBV6-5
ASSYQGTGGTGELF
>NA|few|TRBV7-8
ASSLGASSYEQY
>NA|few|TRBV11-1
ASSFDTEAF
>TRBD1|NA|TRBV11-3
ASSPGQGDEQF
>NA|NA|TRBV20-1
SARDNYEQY
>TRBD1|NA|TRBV19
ASSAQGAYNEQF
>NA|NA|TRBV5-1
ASSLADSSTGRYEQY
>NA|NA|TRBV2
ASSEASSYGYT
>NA|NA|TRBV10-3
AISESLNEQF
>NA|NA|TRBV24-1
ATSEGGNYGYT
>TRBD2|NA|TRBV6-4
ASSEIAGGSDTQY
>NA|NA|TRBV18
ASSPGGFNYGYT
>NA|once|TRBV7-8
ASSLSLKRERQETQY
>NA|once|TRBV14
ASSQVEGYEQY
>TRBD1|once|TRBV2
ASRGQGAHGYT
>TRBD1|NA|TRBV6-4
ASRTGLNTEAF